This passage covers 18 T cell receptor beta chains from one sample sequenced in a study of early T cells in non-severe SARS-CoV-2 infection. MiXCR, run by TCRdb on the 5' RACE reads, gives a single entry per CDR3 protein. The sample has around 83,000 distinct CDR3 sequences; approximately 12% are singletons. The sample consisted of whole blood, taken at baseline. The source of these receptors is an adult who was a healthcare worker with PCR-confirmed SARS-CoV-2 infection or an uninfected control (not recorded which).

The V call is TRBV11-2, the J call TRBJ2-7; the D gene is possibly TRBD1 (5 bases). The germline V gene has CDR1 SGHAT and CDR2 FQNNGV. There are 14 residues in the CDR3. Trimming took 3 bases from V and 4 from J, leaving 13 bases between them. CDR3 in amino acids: CASSFGHPRYEQYF. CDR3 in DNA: TGTGCCAGCAGCTTCGGACACCCTCGGTACGAGCAGTACTTC.

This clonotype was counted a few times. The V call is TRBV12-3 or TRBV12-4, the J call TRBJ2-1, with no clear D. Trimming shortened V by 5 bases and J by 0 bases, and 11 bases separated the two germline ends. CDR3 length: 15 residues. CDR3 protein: CASSRLLSSYNEQFF. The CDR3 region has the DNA TGTGCCAGCAGTCGGCTGCTGAGCTCCTACAATGAGCAGTTCTTC.

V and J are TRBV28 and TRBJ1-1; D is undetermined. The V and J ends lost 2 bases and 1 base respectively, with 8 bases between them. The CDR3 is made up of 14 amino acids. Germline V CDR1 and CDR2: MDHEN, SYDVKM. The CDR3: CASSLGRENTEAFF. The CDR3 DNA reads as TGTGCCAGCAGTTTAGGCAGAGAGAACACTGAAGCTTTCTTT.

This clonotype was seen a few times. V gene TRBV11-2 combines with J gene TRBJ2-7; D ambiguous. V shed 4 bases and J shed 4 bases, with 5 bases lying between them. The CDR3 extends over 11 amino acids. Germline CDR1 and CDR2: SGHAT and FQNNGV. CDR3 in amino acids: CASSYKYEQYF. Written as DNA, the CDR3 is TGTGCCAGCAGCTACAAATACGAGCAGTACTTC.

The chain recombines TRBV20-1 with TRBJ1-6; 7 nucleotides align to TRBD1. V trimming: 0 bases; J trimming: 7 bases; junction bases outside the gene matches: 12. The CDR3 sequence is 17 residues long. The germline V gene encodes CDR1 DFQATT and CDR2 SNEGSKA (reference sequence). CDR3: CSARDSRAGGINSPLHF. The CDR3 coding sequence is TGCAGTGCTAGAGATAGTAGGGCAGGGGGTATCAATTCACCCCTCCACTTT.

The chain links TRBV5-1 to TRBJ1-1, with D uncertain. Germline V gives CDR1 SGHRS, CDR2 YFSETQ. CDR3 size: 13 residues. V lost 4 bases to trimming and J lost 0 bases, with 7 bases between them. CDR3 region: CASSAGLNTEAFF. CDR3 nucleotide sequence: TGCGCCAGCAGCGCGGGGTTGAACACTGAAGCTTTCTTT.

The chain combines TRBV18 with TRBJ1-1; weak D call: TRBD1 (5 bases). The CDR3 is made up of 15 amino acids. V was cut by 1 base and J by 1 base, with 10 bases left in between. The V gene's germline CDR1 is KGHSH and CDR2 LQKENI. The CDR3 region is CASSPLGAANTEAFF. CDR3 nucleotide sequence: TGTGCCAGCTCACCACTCGGGGCGGCGAACACTGAAGCTTTCTTT. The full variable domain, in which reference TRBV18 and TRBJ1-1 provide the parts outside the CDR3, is NAGVMQNPRHLVRRRGQEARLRCSPMKGHSHVYWYRQLPEEGLKFMVYLQKENIIDESGMPKERFSAEFPKEGPSILRIQQVVRGDSAAYFCASSPLGAANTEAFFGQGTRLTVV.

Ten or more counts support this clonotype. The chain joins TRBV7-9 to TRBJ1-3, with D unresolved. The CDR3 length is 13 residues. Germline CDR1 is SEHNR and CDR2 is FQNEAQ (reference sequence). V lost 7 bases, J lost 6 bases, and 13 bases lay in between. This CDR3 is CASTPISENTIYF. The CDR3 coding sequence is TGTGCCAGCACCCCTATAAGTGAAAACACCATATATTTT.

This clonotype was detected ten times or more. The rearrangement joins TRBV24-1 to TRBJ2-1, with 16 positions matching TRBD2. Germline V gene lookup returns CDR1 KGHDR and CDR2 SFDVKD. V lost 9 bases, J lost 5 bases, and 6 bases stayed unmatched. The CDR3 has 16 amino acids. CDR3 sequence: CATRGTSGGGNNEQFF. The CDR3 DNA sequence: TGTGCCACCCGCGGGACTAGCGGGGGGGGGAACAATGAGCAGTTCTTC.

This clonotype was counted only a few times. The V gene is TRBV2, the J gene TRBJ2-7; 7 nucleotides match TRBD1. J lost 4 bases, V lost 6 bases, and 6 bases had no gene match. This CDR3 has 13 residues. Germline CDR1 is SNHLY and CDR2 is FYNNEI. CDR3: CASRKDRVYEQYF. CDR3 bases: TGTGCCAGCAGGAAAGACAGGGTTTACGAGCAGTACTTC.

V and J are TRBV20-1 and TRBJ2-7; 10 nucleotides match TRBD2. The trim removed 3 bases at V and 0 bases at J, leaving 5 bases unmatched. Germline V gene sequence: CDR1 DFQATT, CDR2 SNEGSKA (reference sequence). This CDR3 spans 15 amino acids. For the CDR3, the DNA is TGCAGTGCTAGCTCGGGACTAGCGTCCTCCTACGAGCAGTACTTC. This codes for CSASSGLASSYEQYF.

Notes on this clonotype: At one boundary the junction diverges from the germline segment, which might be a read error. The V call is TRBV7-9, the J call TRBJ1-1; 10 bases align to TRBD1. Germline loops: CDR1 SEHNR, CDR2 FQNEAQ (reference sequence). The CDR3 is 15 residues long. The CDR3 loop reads CVSSSRQGANTEAFF. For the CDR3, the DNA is TGTGTCAGCAGCTCCCGACAGGGGGCGAACACTGAAGCTTTCTTT. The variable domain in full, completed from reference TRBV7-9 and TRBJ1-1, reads DTGVSQNPRHKITKRGQNVTFRCDPISEHNRLYWYRQTLGQGPEFLTYFQNEAQLEKSRLLSDRFSAERPKGSFSTLEIQRTEQGDSAMYLCVSSSRQGANTEAFFGQGTRLTVV.

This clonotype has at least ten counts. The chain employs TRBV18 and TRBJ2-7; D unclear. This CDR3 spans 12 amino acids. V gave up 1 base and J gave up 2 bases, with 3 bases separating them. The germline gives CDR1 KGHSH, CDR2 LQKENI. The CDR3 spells CASSPQTYEQYF. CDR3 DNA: TGTGCCAGCTCACCACAAACCTACGAGCAGTACTTC.

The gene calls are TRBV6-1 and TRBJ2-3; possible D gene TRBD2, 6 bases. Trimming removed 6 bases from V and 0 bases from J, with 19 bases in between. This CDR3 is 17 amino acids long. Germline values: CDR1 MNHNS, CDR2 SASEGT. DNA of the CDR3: TGTGCCAGCAGGCCAGTTGGCGGGGCTTCTAGCACAGATACGCAGTATTTT. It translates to CASRPVGGASSTDTQYF.

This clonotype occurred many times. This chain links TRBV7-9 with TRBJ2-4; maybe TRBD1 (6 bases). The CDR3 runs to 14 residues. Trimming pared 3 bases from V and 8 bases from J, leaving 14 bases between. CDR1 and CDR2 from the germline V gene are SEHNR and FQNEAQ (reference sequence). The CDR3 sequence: CASSFGLDSDIQYF. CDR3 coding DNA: TGTGCCAGCAGCTTTGGACTGGACAGTGACATTCAGTACTTC.

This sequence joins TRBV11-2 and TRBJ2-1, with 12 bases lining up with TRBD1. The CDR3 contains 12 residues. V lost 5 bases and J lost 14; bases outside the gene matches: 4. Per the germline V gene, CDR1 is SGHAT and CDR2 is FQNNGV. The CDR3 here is CASSPGTGGEFF. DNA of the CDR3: TGTGCCAGCAGCCCGGGGACAGGGGGCGAGTTCTTC.

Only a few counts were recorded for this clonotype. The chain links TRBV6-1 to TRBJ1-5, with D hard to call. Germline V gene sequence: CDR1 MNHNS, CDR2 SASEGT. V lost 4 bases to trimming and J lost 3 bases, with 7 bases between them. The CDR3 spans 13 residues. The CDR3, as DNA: TGTGCCAGCAGTGTAGGGCCCAATCAGCCCCAGCATTTT. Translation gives CASSVGPNQPQHF.

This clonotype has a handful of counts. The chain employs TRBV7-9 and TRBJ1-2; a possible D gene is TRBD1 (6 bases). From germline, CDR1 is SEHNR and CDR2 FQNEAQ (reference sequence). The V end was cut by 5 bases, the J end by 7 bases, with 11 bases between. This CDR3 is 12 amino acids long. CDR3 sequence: CASSTRQAGYTF. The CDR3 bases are TGTGCCAGCAGCACCCGACAGGCTGGCTACACCTTC.